This T cell receptor beta chain emerged from a study of cytomegalovirus exposure and HLA in healthy donors. Study overall: A prior analysis found 117 million unique TCR beta sequences from some 200 million T cells. Findings and limits, study-wide: A list of 164 TCR beta chains associated with cytomegalovirus was given.

With 60 Vbeta and 13 Jbeta primers, the PCR was carried out. In the authors' methods: Among the unique TCR beta chains that a later analysis counted, about 84 million in all, about 11 million were shared. TCRdb keeps only in-frame clones here, not all; method: immunoSEQ multiplex PCR. V and J calls and clone size follow that table, whereas D and trimming were derived from the DNA. Here the sample spans about 120,000 clones, roughly 87% being singletons. Germline CDR1 and CDR2: MNHNS and SASEGT. The germline V and J ends were trimmed by 7 bases and 4 bases, with 13 bases remaining between them. The CDR3 totals 13 residues. For this clone: Its antigen is unknown.

The sequence came from a woman aged 18-35 years in good health and CMV-seronegative. This rearrangement joins TRBV6-1 to TRBJ1-2; a possible D gene is TRBD1 (5 bases). The sample taken for sequencing was PBMCs. CDR3 sequence reads: CASTFAGGYGYTF. The DNA for the CDR3 is TGTGCCAGCACCTTCGCGGGGGGCTATGGCTACACCTTC.